This T cell receptor beta chain was obtained from a study of metastatic and nonmetastatic thyroid tumors. Study-level points and caveats: Across blood and tumor, TCR beta diversity in malignant thyroid tumors was reportedly significantly higher than in benign nodules.

V lost 4 bases and J lost 6; bases outside the gene matches: 7. This CDR3 spans 15 amino acids. Germline V gene data show CDR1 as SGHKS and CDR2 as YYEKEE (reference sequence). From the PCR reads, TCRdb re-called clones with MiXCR. The sample shows 25,000 to 35,000 clones, 20% to 25% of them seen only once. This clone has ten or more counts. Its cognate antigen is unknown. Patients underwent thyroid surgery, and none had received any treatment before it. This sequence originates from a female donor with papillary thyroid cancer or a benign thyroid nodule (not recorded which). Some clones in this sample may be carry-over from other donors' samples. Sample: blood. The gene calls are TRBV5-5 and TRBJ1-2; 12 bases agree with TRBD1. CDR3 amino acids: CASSQMGQGADGYTF. CDR3 sequence (DNA): TGTGCCAGCAGCCAAATGGGACAGGGGGCAGATGGCTACACCTTC.